The present T cell receptor (beta chain) was sequenced within a study of blood T cell repertoires in COVID-19. Study information: Specimens from acute and convalescent COVID-19 originated in the United States, Italy and Spain. Sample material is recorded as cDNA or gDNA derived from T cells, B-cell-depleted T cells, or PBMCs.

CDR1 and CDR2 from the germline V gene are KGHDR and SFDVKD. CDR3 length: 16 amino acids. Trimming took 5 bases from V and 0 from J, leaving 13 bases between them. Generated by immunoSEQ multiplex PCR, the TCRdb table keeps only in-frame clones and is missing some. The data show more than 25,000 clones, around 89% seen once. Sequencing was done on a sample of peripheral blood. The clonotype was recovered from a woman in her 40s with active or convalescent COVID-19. This chain uses TRBV24-1 with TRBJ2-1, with a possible D match to TRBD1 (6 bases). CDR3 sequence: CATSALTGDSYNEQFF. The CDR3 DNA follows: TGTGCCACCAGTGCTCTGACAGGAGACTCCTACAATGAGCAGTTCTTC.